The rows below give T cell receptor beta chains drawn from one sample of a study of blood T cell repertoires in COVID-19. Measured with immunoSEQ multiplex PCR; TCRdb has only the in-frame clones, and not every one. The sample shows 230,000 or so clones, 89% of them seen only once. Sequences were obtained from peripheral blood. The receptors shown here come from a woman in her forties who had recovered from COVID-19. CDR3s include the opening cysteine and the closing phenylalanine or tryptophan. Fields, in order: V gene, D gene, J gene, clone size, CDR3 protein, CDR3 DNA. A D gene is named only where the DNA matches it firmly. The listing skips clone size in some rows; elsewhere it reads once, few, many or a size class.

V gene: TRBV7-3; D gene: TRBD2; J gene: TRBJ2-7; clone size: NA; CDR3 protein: CASSLRGGASYEQYF; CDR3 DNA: TGTGCCAGCAGCTTAAGGGGGGGAGCCTCCTACGAGCAGTACTTC
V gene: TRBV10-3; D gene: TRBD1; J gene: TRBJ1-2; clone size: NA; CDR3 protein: CAISADRDGYTF; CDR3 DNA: TGTGCCATCAGTGCGGACAGGGATGGCTACACCTTC
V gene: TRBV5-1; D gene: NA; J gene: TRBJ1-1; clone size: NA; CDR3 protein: CASSSGRGEALNTEAFF; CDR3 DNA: TGCGCCAGCAGCTCAGGCAGGGGCGAAGCACTGAACACTGAAGCTTTCTTT
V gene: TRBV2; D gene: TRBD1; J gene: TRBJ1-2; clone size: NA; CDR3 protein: CASPGDRGRRSYGYTF; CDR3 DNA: TGTGCCAGCCCTGGGGACAGGGGGCGAAGATCCTATGGCTACACCTTC
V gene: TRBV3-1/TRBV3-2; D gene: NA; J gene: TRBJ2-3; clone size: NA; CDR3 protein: CASSQDRGTKGTDTQYF; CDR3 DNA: TGTGCCAGCAGCCAAGATAGGGGAACCAAGGGCACAGATACGCAGTATTTT
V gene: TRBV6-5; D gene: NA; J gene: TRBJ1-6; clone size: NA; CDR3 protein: CASSFYNSPLHF; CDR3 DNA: TGTGCCAGCAGTTTCTACAATTCACCCCTCCACTTT
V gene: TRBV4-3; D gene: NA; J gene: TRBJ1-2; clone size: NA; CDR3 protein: CASSQDAGDGYTF; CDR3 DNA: TGCGCCAGCAGCCAAGATGCGGGAGACGGCTACACCTTC
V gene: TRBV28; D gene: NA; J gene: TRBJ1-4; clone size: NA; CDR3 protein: CASNGGSWDEKLFF; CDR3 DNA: TGTGCCAGCAATGGGGGGTCGTGGGATGAAAAACTGTTTTTT
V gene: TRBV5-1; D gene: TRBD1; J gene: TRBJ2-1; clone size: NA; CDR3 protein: CASSLEGGWQFF; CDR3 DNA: TGCGCCAGCAGCTTGGAAGGGGGCTGGCAGTTCTTC
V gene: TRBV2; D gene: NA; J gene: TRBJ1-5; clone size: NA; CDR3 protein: CASQDRRNINQPQHF; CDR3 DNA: TGTGCCAGCCAAGACAGGAGAAATATCAATCAGCCCCAGCATTTT
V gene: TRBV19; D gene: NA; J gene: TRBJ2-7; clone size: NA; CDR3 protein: CASSPGDYEQYF; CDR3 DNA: TGTGCCAGTAGTCCAGGGGACTACGAGCAGTACTTC
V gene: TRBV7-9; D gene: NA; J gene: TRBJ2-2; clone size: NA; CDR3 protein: CASSPSRGELFF; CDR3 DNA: TGTGCCAGCAGCCCGAGCAGGGGGGAGCTGTTTTTT
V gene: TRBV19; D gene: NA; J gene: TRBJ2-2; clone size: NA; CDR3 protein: CASRVLRAGELFF; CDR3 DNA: TGTGCCAGTAGGGTTTTGAGGGCCGGGGAGCTGTTTTTT
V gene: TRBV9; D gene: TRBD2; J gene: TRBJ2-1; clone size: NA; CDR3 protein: CASSVLAGGIDEQFF; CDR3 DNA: TGTGCCAGCAGCGTCCTAGCGGGAGGGATTGATGAGCAGTTCTTC
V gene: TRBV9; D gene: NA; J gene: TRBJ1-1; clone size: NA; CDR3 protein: CASSVEAGPNTEAFF; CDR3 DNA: TGTGCCAGCAGCGTAGAGGCAGGGCCGAACACTGAAGCTTTCTTT
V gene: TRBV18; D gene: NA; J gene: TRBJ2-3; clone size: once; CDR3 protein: CASSPPSAVTQYF; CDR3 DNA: TGTGCCAGCTCACCACCATCAGCGGTTACGCAGTATTTT
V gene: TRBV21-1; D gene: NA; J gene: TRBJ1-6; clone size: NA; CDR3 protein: CASSKRQANNSPLHF; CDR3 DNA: TGTGCCAGCAGCAAAAGACAGGCTAATAATTCACCCCTCCACTTT
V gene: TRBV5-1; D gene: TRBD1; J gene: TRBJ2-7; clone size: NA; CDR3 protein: CASSLVEGQVAYEQYF; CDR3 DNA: TGCGCCAGCAGCTTGGTAGAGGGACAGGTGGCCTACGAGCAGTACTTC
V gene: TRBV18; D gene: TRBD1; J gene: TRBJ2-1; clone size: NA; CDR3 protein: CASSMGQGAYNEQFF; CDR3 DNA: TGTGCCAGCTCCATGGGACAGGGGGCTTACAATGAGCAGTTCTTC
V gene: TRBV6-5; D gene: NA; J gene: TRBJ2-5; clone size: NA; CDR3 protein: CASRSQGTETQYF; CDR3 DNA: TGTGCCAGTAGATCCCAGGGGACAGAGACCCAGTACTTC
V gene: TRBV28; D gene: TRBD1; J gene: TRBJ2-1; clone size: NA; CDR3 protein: CASSLVQGWHEQFF; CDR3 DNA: TGTGCCAGCAGTTTAGTACAGGGGTGGCATGAGCAGTTCTTC
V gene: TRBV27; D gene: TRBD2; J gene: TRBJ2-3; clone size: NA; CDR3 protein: CASTPTGGYTDTQYF; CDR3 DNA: TGTGCCAGCACCCCCACGGGAGGGTACACAGATACGCAGTATTTT
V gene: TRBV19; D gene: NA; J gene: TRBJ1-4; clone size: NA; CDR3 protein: CASSIPGTPNEKLFF; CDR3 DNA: TGTGCCAGTAGTATACCAGGAACTCCTAATGAAAAACTGTTTTTT
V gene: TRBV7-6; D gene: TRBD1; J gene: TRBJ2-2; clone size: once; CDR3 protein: CASSLVQGANTGELFF; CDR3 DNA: TGTGCCAGCAGCTTAGTGCAGGGGGCGAACACCGGGGAGCTGTTTTTT
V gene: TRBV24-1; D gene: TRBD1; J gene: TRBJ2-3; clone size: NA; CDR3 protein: CATSDTDGTGFDTQYF; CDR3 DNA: TGTGCCACCAGTGACACAGACGGGACAGGGTTTGATACGCAGTATTTT
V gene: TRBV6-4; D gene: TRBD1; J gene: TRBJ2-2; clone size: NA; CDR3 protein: CASSDSRGTGGTGELFF; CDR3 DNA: TGTGCCAGCAGTGACTCGAGGGGGACAGGGGGAACCGGGGAGCTGTTTTTT
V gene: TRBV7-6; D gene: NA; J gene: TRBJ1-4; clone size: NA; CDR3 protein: CASSLRTDRIEKLFF; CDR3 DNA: TGTGCCAGCAGCCTAAGGACAGACCGTATTGAAAAACTGTTTTTT
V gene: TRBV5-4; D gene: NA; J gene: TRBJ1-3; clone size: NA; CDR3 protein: CASSLSPGPANTIYF; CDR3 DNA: TGTGCCAGCAGCTTGTCCCCAGGGCCTGCAAACACCATATATTTT
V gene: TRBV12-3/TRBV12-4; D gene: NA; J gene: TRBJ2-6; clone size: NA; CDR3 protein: CASTRGGANVLTF; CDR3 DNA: TGTGCCAGCACCCGAGGTGGGGCCAACGTCCTGACTTTC
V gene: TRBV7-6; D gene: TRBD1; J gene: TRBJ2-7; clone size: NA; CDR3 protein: CASSLRQGAPYEQYF; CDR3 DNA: TGTGCCAGCAGCCTGAGACAGGGGGCGCCCTACGAGCAGTACTTC
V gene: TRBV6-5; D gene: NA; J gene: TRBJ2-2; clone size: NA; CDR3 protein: CASRGLGDTGELFF; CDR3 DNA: TGTGCCAGCAGAGGCCTCGGGGACACCGGGGAGCTGTTTTTT
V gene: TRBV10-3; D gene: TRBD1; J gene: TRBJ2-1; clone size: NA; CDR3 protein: CAIREERQGMGQFF; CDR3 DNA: TGTGCCATCAGGGAAGAGAGACAGGGTATGGGGCAGTTCTTC
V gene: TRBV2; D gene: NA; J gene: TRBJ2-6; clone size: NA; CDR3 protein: CASSGDTVLTGANVLTF; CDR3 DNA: TGTGCCAGCAGTGGGGACACGGTTCTGACTGGGGCCAACGTCCTGACTTTC
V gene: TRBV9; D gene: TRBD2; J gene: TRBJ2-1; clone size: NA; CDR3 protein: CASARGGPSYNEQFF; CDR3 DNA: TGTGCCAGCGCGCGGGGGGGCCCCTCCTACAATGAGCAGTTCTTC
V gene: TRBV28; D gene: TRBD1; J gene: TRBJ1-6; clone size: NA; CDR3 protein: CASSLSGTGNSPLHF; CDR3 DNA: TGTGCCAGCAGTTTATCGGGGACAGGGAATTCACCCCTCCACTTT
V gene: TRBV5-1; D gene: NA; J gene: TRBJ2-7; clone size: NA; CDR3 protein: CASSIAASTFYEQYF; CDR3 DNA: TGCGCCAGCAGCATCGCGGCCTCTACATTCTACGAGCAGTACTTC
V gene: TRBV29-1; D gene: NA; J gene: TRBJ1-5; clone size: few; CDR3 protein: CSVSGGNQPQHF; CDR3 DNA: TGCAGCGTTTCAGGGGGCAATCAGCCCCAGCATTTT
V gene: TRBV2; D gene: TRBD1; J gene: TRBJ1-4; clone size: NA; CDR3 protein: CASSGYQGAGEKLFF; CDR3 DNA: TGTGCCAGCAGTGGTTACCAGGGGGCAGGGGAAAAACTGTTTTTT
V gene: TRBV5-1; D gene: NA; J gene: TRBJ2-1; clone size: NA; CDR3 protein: CASSPLGLTNNEQFF; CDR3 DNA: TGCGCCAGCAGCCCCCTAGGTTTAACTAACAATGAGCAGTTCTTC
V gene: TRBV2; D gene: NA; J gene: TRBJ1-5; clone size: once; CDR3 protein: CASSEAPQGLWPQHF; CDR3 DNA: TGTGCCAGCAGTGAAGCGCCGCAGGGATTATGGCCCCAGCATTTT